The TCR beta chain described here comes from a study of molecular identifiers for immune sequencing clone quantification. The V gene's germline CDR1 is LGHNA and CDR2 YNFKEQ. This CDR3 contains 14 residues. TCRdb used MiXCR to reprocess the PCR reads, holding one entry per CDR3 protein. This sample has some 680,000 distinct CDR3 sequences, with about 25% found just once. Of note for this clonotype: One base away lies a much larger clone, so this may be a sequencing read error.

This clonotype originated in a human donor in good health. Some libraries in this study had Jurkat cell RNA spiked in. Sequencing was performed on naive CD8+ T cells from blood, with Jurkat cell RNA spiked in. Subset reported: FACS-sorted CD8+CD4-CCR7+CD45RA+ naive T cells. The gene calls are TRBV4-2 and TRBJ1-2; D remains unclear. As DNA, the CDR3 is TGTGCCAGCAGGGCCGGGATACCCGACTATAGCTACACCTTC. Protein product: CASRAGIPDYSYTF.